Listed below are T cell receptor beta chains from one sample, sequenced in a study of OX40 agonist ivuxolimab in advanced cancers. Produced via immunoSEQ multiplex PCR; TCRdb's table is partial and in-frame only. Of over 60,000 clones in the sample, approximately 90% were seen once. The specimen comprised CD4+ or CD8+ T cells sorted from blood, sampled in a trial of the OX40 agonist ivuxolimab. Every receptor here comes from an adult with an advanced solid tumor such as melanoma, head and neck, liver or kidney cancer. The CDR3 runs from the conserved cysteine through the conserved F or W. D genes are given only for firm matches. Clone size is given for some rows only: seen once, a few or many times, or a class if the clone is expanded.

j_call d_call clone_size v_call cdr3_aa cdr3_nt
TRBJ2-3 NA NA TRBV6-6 CASRNQGTDTQYF TGTGCCAGCAGGAACCAGGGCACAGATACGCAGTATTTT
TRBJ1-5 NA NA TRBV19 CASSGRRRDISNQPQHF TGTGCCAGCTCGGGCCGCCGGCGGGATATTAGCAATCAGCCCCAGCATTTT
TRBJ2-1 NA NA TRBV7-6 CASSLAPGTPDNEQFF TGTGCCAGCAGCTTAGCACCGGGGACGCCAGACAATGAGCAGTTCTTC
TRBJ1-5 NA once TRBV6-7 CASSYPGHNQPQHF TGTGCCAGCAGTTACCCCGGCCACAATCAGCCCCAGCATTTT
TRBJ1-2 TRBD1 once TRBV9 CASSANDRDGYTF TGTGCCAGCAGCGCAAATGACAGGGATGGCTACACCTTC
TRBJ1-1 NA NA TRBV5-5 CASSLRSDAEAFF TGTGCCAGCAGCTTGAGATCCGACGCTGAAGCTTTCTTT
TRBJ2-7 NA NA TRBV21-1 CASRGPGLRKKLYEQYF TGTGCCAGCCGTGGACCGGGACTAAGAAAGAAGCTATACGAGCAGTACTTC
TRBJ1-5 NA NA TRBV6-1 CASSEAPQGQRPQHF TGTGCCAGCAGTGAAGCTCCACAGGGCCAGAGACCCCAGCATTTT
TRBJ1-1 NA NA TRBV7-8 CASSKARPPFLNTEAFF TGTGCCAGCAGCAAAGCAAGGCCCCCATTCCTGAACACTGAAGCTTTCTTT
TRBJ2-7 TRBD2 NA TRBV10-2 CASSGEIGKGLAGAYEQYF TGCGCCAGCAGTGGGGAGATAGGAAAGGGACTAGCGGGAGCCTACGAGCAGTACTTC
TRBJ1-1 TRBD1 NA TRBV5-6 CASSFLDREVTEAFF TGTGCCAGCAGCTTCCTCGACAGGGAGGTTACTGAAGCTTTCTTT
TRBJ2-1 NA few TRBV6-5 CASSYRKSPEQFF TGTGCCAGCAGTTACCGTAAATCCCCGGAGCAGTTCTTC
TRBJ2-7 NA NA TRBV6-5 CASSNSPGYEQYF TGTGCCAGCAGTAACTCCCCTGGCTACGAGCAGTACTTC
TRBJ2-7 TRBD1 NA TRBV7-6 CASSLQGALYEQYF TGTGCCAGCAGCTTACAGGGGGCCCTCTACGAGCAGTACTTC
TRBJ2-2 NA NA TRBV18 CASSSATGELFF TGTGCCAGCTCGAGTGCAACCGGGGAGCTGTTTTTT
TRBJ2-3 TRBD2 NA TRBV30 CAWSVQAGTNTQYF TGTGCCTGGAGTGTACAAGCGGGAACGAATACGCAGTATTTT
TRBJ1-3 NA NA TRBV18 CASSPPPRISGNTIYF TGTGCCAGCTCACCGCCCCCTCGAATCTCTGGAAACACCATATATTTT
TRBJ1-1 NA NA TRBV10-3 CAISDRNTEAFF TGTGCCATCAGTGACAGGAACACTGAAGCTTTCTTT
TRBJ1-5 NA once TRBV6-5 CASSYSIQGNQPQHF TGTGCCAGCAGTTACTCAATCCAGGGGAATCAGCCCCAGCATTTT
TRBJ2-7 NA NA TRBV18 CASSPPAAGAYEQYF TGTGCCAGCTCACCACCGGCGGCAGGGGCCTACGAGCAGTACTTC
TRBJ1-1 NA NA TRBV6-6 CASTPGRGLEAFF TGTGCCAGCACCCCCGGTCGCGGGCTTGAAGCTTTCTTT
TRBJ1-4 NA NA TRBV7-2 CASSLGGQGGEKLFF TGTGCCAGCAGCTTAGGGGGTCAGGGAGGTGAAAAACTGTTTTTT